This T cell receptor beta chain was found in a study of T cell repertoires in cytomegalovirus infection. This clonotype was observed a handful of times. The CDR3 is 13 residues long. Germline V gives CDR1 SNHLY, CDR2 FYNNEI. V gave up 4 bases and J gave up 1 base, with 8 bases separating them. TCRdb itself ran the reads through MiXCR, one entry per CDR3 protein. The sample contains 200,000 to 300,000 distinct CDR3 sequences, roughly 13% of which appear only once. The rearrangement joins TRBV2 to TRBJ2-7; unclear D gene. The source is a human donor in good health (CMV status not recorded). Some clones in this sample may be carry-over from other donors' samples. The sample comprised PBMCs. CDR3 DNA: TGTGCCAGCAGTGCGTCCAGGTCCTACGAGCAGTACTTC. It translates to CASSASRSYEQYF.